The 17 T cell receptor beta chains given below trace back to one sample, sequenced in a study of cytomegalovirus exposure and HLA in healthy donors. Assay: immunoSEQ multiplex PCR; the TCRdb copy retains only in-frame clones and omits some. The sample carries some 77,000 clones, just under 95% recorded once. The sequenced sample consisted of PBMCs. These receptors were obtained from a man between 18 and 35 years old in good health and CMV-seropositive.

CDR3 in amino acids: CAWSVGAPSYEQYF. CDR3 bases: TGTGCCTGGAGTGTGGGGGCACCCTCCTACGAGCAGTACTTC. The rearrangement links TRBV30 to TRBJ2-7, with D perhaps matching TRBD1 (6 bases). Trimming took off 0 bases at V and 0 bases at J, with 9 bases between the two ends. The length of the CDR3 is 14 residues. Per the germline V gene, CDR1 is GTSNPN and CDR2 is SVGIG (reference sequence). The full variable domain, its missing parts supplied by reference TRBV30 and TRBJ2-7, is SQTIHQWPATLVQPVGSPLSLECTVEGTSNPNLYWYRQAAGRGLQLLFYSVGIGQISSEVPQNLSASRPQDRQFILSSKKLLLSDSGFYLCAWSVGAPSYEQYFGPGTRLTVT.

The V and J genes are TRBV9 and TRBJ2-6; D may be TRBD1 (5 bases). Trimming cost V 4 bases and J 0 bases, with 14 bases left between them. The CDR3 length is 17 residues. CDR1 and CDR2 from the germline V gene are SGDLS and YYNGEE. CDR3 protein: CASSSTRVLSGANVLTF. The CDR3 DNA reads TGTGCCAGCAGCTCAACCAGGGTCCTCTCTGGGGCCAACGTCCTGACTTTC.

In DNA, the CDR3 is TGTGCCAGCAGCTTATTACGTTCAGCGGGATGGCCCCAAGAGACCCAGTACTTC. Translation gives CASSLLRSAGWPQETQYF. This chain links TRBV11-2 with TRBJ2-5, with TRBD2 matching 7 bases. V was pared by 2 bases and J by 1 base, with 13 bases of the junction left unmatched. The germline CDR1 and CDR2 sequences are SGHAT and FQNNGV. The CDR3 totals 18 residues.

This chain connects TRBV5-1 to TRBJ2-1, with D maybe TRBD1 (7 bases). CDR3 size: 16 residues. Germline CDR1 reads SGHRS; CDR2 reads YFSETQ. V was clipped by 1 base and J by 3 bases, with 14 bases between them. The CDR3 DNA reads TGCGCCAGCAGCTTGACGGACAGGAGGGTCTACAATGAGCAGTTCTTC. This encodes CASSLTDRRVYNEQFF.

The rearrangement uses TRBV6-1 and TRBJ1-1; tentatively, D is TRBD1 (6 bases). Trimming cost V 4 bases and J 0 bases, with 9 bases left between them. Germline lookup yields CDR1 MNHNS and CDR2 SASEGT. This CDR3 contains 14 residues. For the CDR3, the DNA is TGTGCCAGCAGTGGACAGGTCATGAACACTGAAGCTTTCTTT. Its protein is CASSGQVMNTEAFF.

This chain links TRBV27 with TRBJ2-6, with D maybe TRBD1 (6 bases). The CDR3 is 17 amino acids. Germline loops: CDR1 MNHEY, CDR2 SMNVEV (reference sequence). V was pared by 2 bases and J by 1 base, with 12 bases between. The CDR3 reads CASSLQGIPSGANVLTF. Here the CDR3 DNA reads TGTGCCAGCAGTTTACAGGGGATACCTTCTGGGGCCAACGTCCTGACTTTC.

The CDR3 region has the DNA TGCGCCAGCAGCCGCAGGACAGGGGCAGGGGACGAGCAGTACTTC. Its translation is CASSRRTGAGDEQYF. The chain combines TRBV4-1 with TRBJ2-7; 9 nucleotides match TRBD1. CDR1 is MGHRA and CDR2 is YSYEKL in the germline V gene. V was clipped by 4 bases and J by 5 bases; unmatched bases: 9. The CDR3 has 15 residues.

The chain recombines TRBV25-1 with TRBJ2-1; 8 positions agree with TRBD2. CDR3 size: 14 residues. V gave up 2 bases and J gave up 8 bases; unmatched junction bases: 5. Germline CDR1 and CDR2: MGHDK and SYGVNS. This chain's CDR3 is CASSESGRSDEQFF. For the CDR3, the DNA is TGTGCCAGCAGTGAAAGCGGGAGATCGGATGAGCAGTTCTTC. The full variable domain, completed using reference TRBV25-1 and TRBJ2-1, is EADIYQTPRYLVIGTGKKITLECSQTMGHDKMYWYQQDPGMELHLIHYSYGVNSTEKGDLSSESTVSRIRTEHFPLTLESARPSHTSQYLCASSESGRSDEQFFGPGTRLTVL.

This clone was observed once. This sequence joins TRBV2 and TRBJ2-1; tentatively, D is TRBD1 (5 bases). Germline CDR1 and CDR2: SNHLY and FYNNEI. The CDR3 is made up of 13 amino acids. Trimming pared 8 bases from V and 3 bases from J, leaving 11 bases between. The CDR3 region has the DNA TGTGCCAGCCAGGGTGAGGTCTACAATGAGCAGTTCTTC. Protein sequence: CASQGEVYNEQFF.

The V and J genes are TRBV20-1 and TRBJ2-7, with unresolved D. The CDR3 loop spans 11 amino acids. CDR1 and CDR2 (germline): DFQATT, SNEGSKA (reference sequence). Deletions cut 4 bases from V and 1 base from J, with 5 bases between. This chain's CDR3 is CSATYSYEQYF. In DNA, the CDR3 is TGCAGTGCTACGTATTCCTACGAGCAGTACTTC.

The chain recombines TRBV10-3 with TRBJ2-5, with TRBD1 identical over 10 bases. This CDR3 contains 14 residues. Germline CDR1 is ENHRY and CDR2 is SYGVKD. V lost 3 bases to trimming and J lost 3 bases; unmatched junction nucleotides: 1. Here the CDR3 reads CAISDGTGEETQYF. The CDR3 DNA reads TGTGCCATCAGTGACGGGACAGGGGAAGAGACCCAGTACTTC.

In nucleotides, the CDR3 is TGTGCCACCAGCAGAGTATTCCTAGTGAGCCAAGAGACCCAGTACTTC. Translating it yields CATSRVFLVSQETQYF. This sequence joins TRBV15 and TRBJ2-5; D gene unclear. Germline V gene data show CDR1 as LNHNV and CDR2 as YYDKDF (reference sequence). Trimming shortened V by 1 base and J by 1 base, and 13 bases separated the two germline ends. This CDR3 is built from 16 residues.

Only one count was recorded for this clone. V and J are TRBV7-2 and TRBJ2-3; D may be TRBD2 (5 bases). Trimming left V 8 bases short and J 7 bases short, with 16 bases between. From germline, CDR1 is SGHTA and CDR2 FQGNSA. CDR3 size: 13 residues. CDR3 sequence reads: CASGEEVRNTQYF. The CDR3 DNA sequence: TGTGCCAGCGGCGAGGAGGTCAGGAATACGCAGTATTTT.

The rearrangement joins TRBV27 to TRBJ1-6; D gene unclear. Germline CDR1 and CDR2: MNHEY and SMNVEV (reference sequence). The germline V and J ends were trimmed by 2 bases and 3 bases, with 5 bases remaining between them. This CDR3 has 14 amino acids. In DNA, the CDR3 is TGTGCCAGCAGTTTACGCAGCTATAATTCACCCCTCCACTTT. Translated, it gives CASSLRSYNSPLHF.

The V call is TRBV4-1, the J call TRBJ2-1, with 10 bases that match TRBD1. V lost 1 base, J lost 2 bases, and 5 bases stayed unmatched. The CDR3 sequence is 17 residues long. The germline V gene encodes CDR1 MGHRA and CDR2 YSYEKL. In DNA, the CDR3 is TGCGCCAGCAGCCAAGGGACAGGGGGAGGGACCTACAATGAGCAGTTCTTC. Translating gives CASSQGTGGGTYNEQFF.

This rearrangement joins TRBV4-1 to TRBJ2-4; D may be TRBD1 (5 bases). The CDR3 is made up of 17 amino acids. The germline V gene has CDR1 MGHRA and CDR2 YSYEKL. Trimming cost V 3 bases and J 2 bases, with 17 bases left between them. The CDR3 loop is CASSQGPAVDSKNIQYF. DNA for the CDR3: TGCGCCAGCAGCCAGGGGCCGGCAGTAGATTCCAAAAACATTCAGTACTTC.

CDR3 protein: CAWTQGAGSNQPQHF. Here the CDR3 DNA reads TGTGCCTGGACCCAGGGGGCGGGTAGCAATCAGCCCCAGCATTTT. The chain employs TRBV30 and TRBJ1-5, with TRBD1 identical over 8 bases. The V segment lost 4 bases and the J segment 0 bases; nucleotides outside the gene matches: 5. Germline CDR1 GTSNPN, CDR2 SVGIG (reference sequence). CDR3 size: 15 residues.